Presented here are 11 T cell receptor beta chains from one specimen sequenced in a study of T cell responses to AZD1222 COVID-19 vaccine. Measured with immunoSEQ multiplex PCR; TCRdb has only the in-frame clones, and not every one. The data hold 150,000 or so clones, with approximately 94% observed a single time. This material consisted of peripheral blood, taken on day 0 of AZD1222 vaccination. The receptor set was obtained from an adult in good health.

The rearrangement uses TRBV7-9 and TRBJ1-3; no reliable D call. The CDR3 sequence is 15 residues long. V was shortened by 1 base and J by 4 bases, with 11 bases between the two germline ends. Germline V gene lookup returns CDR1 SEHNR and CDR2 FQNEAQ (reference sequence). The CDR3 bases are TGTGCCAGCAGCTTAGAAGGGCTCGGCGGAAACACCATATATTTT. Its protein is CASSLEGLGGNTIYF.

This chain links TRBV18 with TRBJ1-4; D not certain. The germline V and J ends were trimmed by 0 bases and 6 bases, with 8 bases remaining between them. The CDR3 spans 14 residues. Germline V gives CDR1 KGHSH, CDR2 LQKENI. CDR3 loop: CASSPPSRDEKLFF. The CDR3 DNA is TGTGCCAGCTCACCACCGTCCCGGGATGAAAAACTGTTTTTT. The whole variable domain, remainder taken from reference TRBV18 and TRBJ1-4, is NAGVMQNPRHLVRRRGQEARLRCSPMKGHSHVYWYRQLPEEGLKFMVYLQKENIIDESGMPKERFSAEFPKEGPSILRIQQVVRGDSAAYFCASSPPSRDEKLFFGSGTQLSVL.

Of note for this clone: Different DNA sequences within this sample yield the same CDR3. The rearrangement uses TRBV30 and TRBJ1-5; the match to TRBD1 covers 7 bases. The CDR3 consists of 13 residues. V lost 2 bases and J lost 7; bases outside the gene matches: 5. The germline V gene encodes CDR1 GTSNPN and CDR2 SVGIG (reference sequence). CDR3 bases: TGTGCCTGGAGTCAACAGGGGAGCCAGCCCCAGCATTTT. As protein: CAWSQQGSQPQHF.

The V call is TRBV20-1, the J call TRBJ1-2; possibly TRBD1 for D (5 bases). The CDR3 runs to 14 residues. Trimming shortened V by 3 bases and J by 5 bases, and 16 bases separated the two germline ends. Germline lookup yields CDR1 DFQATT and CDR2 SNEGSKA (reference sequence). For the CDR3, the DNA is TGCAGTGCTAGTTATGAGGGGCCGGGGTATGGCTACACCTTC. Protein: CSASYEGPGYGYTF.

The V and J genes are TRBV7-8 and TRBJ2-7, with unresolved D. Germline V gene sequence: CDR1 SGHVS, CDR2 FQNEAQ. The CDR3 spans 13 residues. With 4 bases removed from V and 3 bases from J, the gap between germline ends came to 10 bases. The CDR3, as DNA: TGTGCCAGCAGCTCGACGTACGGCTACGAGCAGTACTTC. Translation gives CASSSTYGYEQYF. Based on the CDR3 plus reference TRBV7-8 and TRBJ2-7, the full variable domain is GAGVSQSPRYKVAKRGQDVALRCDPISGHVSLFWYQQALGQGPEFLTYFQNEAQLDKSGLPSDRFFAERPEGSVSTLKIQRTQQEDSAVYLCASSSTYGYEQYFGPGTRLTVT.

The chain recombines TRBV19 with TRBJ2-4, with D tentatively TRBD2 (5 bases). Germline V gives CDR1 LNHDA, CDR2 SQIVND (reference sequence). The length of the CDR3 is 14 residues. The V end lost 3 bases, the J end lost 7 bases, and 13 bases lay between the germline ends. CDR3 coding DNA: TGTGCCAGTAGTATCCCGGGATTCGGGAACATTCAGTACTTC. Amino acid sequence: CASSIPGFGNIQYF.

As concerns this clone: Different DNA sequences within this sample yield the same CDR3. The chain combines TRBV19 with TRBJ2-3; 9 nucleotides align to TRBD1. The CDR3 extends over 16 amino acids. With V trimmed by 2 bases and J by 0 bases, 3 bases remained unmatched. Per the germline V gene, CDR1 is LNHDA and CDR2 is SQIVND (reference sequence). Here the CDR3 reads CASSIPGTGSTDTQYF. CDR3 DNA sequence: TGTGCCAGTAGTATACCAGGGACAGGGAGCACAGATACGCAGTATTTT.

The chain links TRBV5-4 to TRBJ1-1; D is unresolved. Germline V gene lookup returns CDR1 SGHNT and CDR2 YYREEE (reference sequence). The CDR3 consists of 14 residues. V gave up 4 bases and J gave up 6 bases, with 16 bases separating them. For the CDR3, the DNA is TGTGCCAGCAGCCAAGCGGGGTACGGATCTGAAGCTTTCTTT. This encodes CASSQAGYGSEAFF.

On this clone itself: Other DNA sequences within the sample encode an identical CDR3. The CDR3 loop is CASSLLGNQPQHF. DNA of the CDR3: TGTGCCAGCAGTTTATTGGGCAATCAGCCCCAGCATTTT. The chain uses TRBV27 and TRBJ1-5; no reliable D call. The CDR3 loop spans 13 amino acids. V was trimmed by 1 base and J by 2 bases, leaving 3 bases between them. In germline, CDR1 is MNHEY, CDR2 SMNVEV (reference sequence).

The chain combines TRBV5-1 with TRBJ1-2; D is possibly TRBD1 (5 bases). V was pared by 0 bases and J by 3 bases, with 12 bases between. CDR3 length: 15 residues. CDR1 and CDR2 (germline): SGHRS, YFSETQ. The CDR3 region is CASSLGAAGYYGYTF. The CDR3 nucleotides read TGCGCCAGCAGCTTGGGGGCGGCAGGGTACTATGGCTACACCTTC.

This sequence joins TRBV30 and TRBJ2-2, with D maybe TRBD1 (5 bases). The CDR3 runs to 14 residues. Germline CDR1 and CDR2: GTSNPN and SVGIG (reference sequence). V was cut by 3 bases and J by 8 bases, with 16 bases left in between. This CDR3 reads CAWRAGYHAGELFF. The CDR3, as DNA: TGTGCCTGGAGAGCAGGGTACCATGCGGGGGAGCTGTTTTTT.